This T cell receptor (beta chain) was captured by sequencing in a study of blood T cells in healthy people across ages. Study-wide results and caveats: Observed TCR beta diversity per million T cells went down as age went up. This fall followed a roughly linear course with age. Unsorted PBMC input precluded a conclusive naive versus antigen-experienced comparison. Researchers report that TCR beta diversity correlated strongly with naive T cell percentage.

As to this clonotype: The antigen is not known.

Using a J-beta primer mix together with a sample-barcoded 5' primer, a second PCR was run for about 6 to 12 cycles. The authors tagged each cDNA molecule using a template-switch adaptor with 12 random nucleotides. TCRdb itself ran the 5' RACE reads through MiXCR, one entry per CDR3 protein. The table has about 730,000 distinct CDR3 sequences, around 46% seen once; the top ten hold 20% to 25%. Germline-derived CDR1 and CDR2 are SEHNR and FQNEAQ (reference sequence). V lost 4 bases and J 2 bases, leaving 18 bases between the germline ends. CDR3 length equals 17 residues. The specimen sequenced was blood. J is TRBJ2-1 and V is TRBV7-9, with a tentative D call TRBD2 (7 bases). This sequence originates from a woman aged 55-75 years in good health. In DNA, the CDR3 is TGTGCCAGCAGCTCGTTAGCAAGGGGGAGGGCCTACAATGAGCAGTTCTTC. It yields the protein CASSSLARGRAYNEQFF. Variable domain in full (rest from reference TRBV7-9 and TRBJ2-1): DTGVSQNPRHKITKRGQNVTFRCDPISEHNRLYWYRQTLGQGPEFLTYFQNEAQLEKSRLLSDRFSAERPKGSFSTLEIQRTEQGDSAMYLCASSSLARGRAYNEQFFGPGTRLTVL.